The clone carrying this T cell receptor beta chain appeared a few times. The data are from a study of blood T cell repertoires in COVID-19. Overall study: The study drew acute and convalescent COVID-19 samples from the United States, Italy and Spain. In each case, the material was cDNA or gDNA derived from T cells, B-cell-depleted T cells, or PBMCs.

The CDR3 consists of 14 residues. V lost 4 bases and J lost 9; bases outside the gene matches: 3. Germline V gene sequence: CDR1 SGHAT, CDR2 FQNNGV. Authors' analysis steps: Reference gene primers were amplified, and this amplification served to estimate nucleated cell counts. Sequencing was performed with immunoSEQ multiplex PCR; in TCRdb, only in-frame clones are kept and a portion is missing. For V, J and clone size, that table is used; D and trimming come from the DNA. The table shows 200,000 to 250,000 clones, with around four fifths occurring only once. This chain uses TRBV11-2 with TRBJ2-1; TRBD2 agrees at 13 bases. The receptor comes from a young man with active or convalescent COVID-19. Sequencing was carried out using peripheral blood. Written as DNA, the CDR3 is TGTGCCAGCAGCTCAACTAGCGGGAGGGTTGAGCAGTTCTTC. It specifies CASSSTSGRVEQFF.